This TCR beta chain was identified during a study of early T cells in non-severe SARS-CoV-2 infection. The overall study: Sequencing used unsorted whole-blood bulk RNA, so chains lack pairing.

Overall study findings and caveats: VDJdb matching, biased toward anti-spike CD8 responses, missed private and CD4 specificities.

This CDR3 spans 16 amino acids. V shed 2 bases, J shed 2 bases, and the junction held 4 bases outside the gene matches. CDR1 and CDR2 (germline): ENHRY, SYGVKD. Unique molecular identifiers tagged individual cDNA molecules. TCRdb redid the calling of the 5' RACE reads with MiXCR, one entry per CDR3 protein. The sample consists of over 70,000 distinct CDR3 sequences, 13% to 15% of them appearing once. Regarding this clonotype: The antigen is undetermined.

The chain couples TRBV10-3 to TRBJ2-1; TRBD1 agrees at 9 bases. This TCR derives from an adult who was a healthcare worker with PCR-confirmed SARS-CoV-2 infection or an uninfected control (not recorded which). The material was whole blood, obtained at baseline. CDR3 sequence reads: CAISEIRQGAYNEQFF. The DNA for the CDR3 is TGTGCCATCAGTGAGATCCGACAGGGGGCCTACAATGAGCAGTTCTTC.